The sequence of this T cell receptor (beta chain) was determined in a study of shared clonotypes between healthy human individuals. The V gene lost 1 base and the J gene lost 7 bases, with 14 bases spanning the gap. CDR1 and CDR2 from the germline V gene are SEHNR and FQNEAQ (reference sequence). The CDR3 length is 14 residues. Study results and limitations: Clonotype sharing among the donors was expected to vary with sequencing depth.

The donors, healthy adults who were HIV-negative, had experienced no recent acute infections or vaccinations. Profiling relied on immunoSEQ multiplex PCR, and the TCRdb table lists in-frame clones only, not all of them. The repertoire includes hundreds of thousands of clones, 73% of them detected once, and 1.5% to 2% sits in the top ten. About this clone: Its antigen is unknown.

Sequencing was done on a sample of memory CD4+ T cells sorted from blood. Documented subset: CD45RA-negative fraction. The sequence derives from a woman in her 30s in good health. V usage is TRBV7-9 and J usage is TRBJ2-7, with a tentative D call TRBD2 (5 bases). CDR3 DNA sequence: TGTGCCAGCAGCTTAGACGTCGGGGTGGGGGAGCAGTACTTC. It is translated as CASSLDVGVGEQYF.